This T cell receptor beta chain appears in the sequencing data of a study of breast tumors, draining lymph nodes, adjacent tissues. Study-level results: Compared with lymph nodes, tumors were less diverse; compared with nontumor tissue, more. Findings are consistent with lymph node origin and intratumoral expansion of most tumor T cells. Luminal-like breast cancer showed significantly greater tumor-nontumor repertoire similarity than basal-like breast cancer did.

This clonotype appeared many times. No antigen is known for it. TCRdb processed the multiplex PCR reads anew with MiXCR; each CDR3 protein has one entry. The table has 190,000 or so distinct CDR3 sequences, roughly 31% seen once. This CDR3 is 14 amino acids long. V was cut by 5 bases and J by 0 bases, with 9 bases left in between. The V gene's germline CDR1 is SGHTA and CDR2 FQGTGA. Breast cancer patients provided tissue from their axillary draining lymph nodes. The clonotype comes from a female donor with breast cancer. Some clones in this sample may be carry-over from other donors' samples. V usage is TRBV7-3 and J usage is TRBJ2-3; D is possibly TRBD1 or TRBD2 (6 bases each). Specimen: axillary lymph node tissue. The CDR3 nucleotides are TGTGCCAGCAGCGGGGGGCCCAGCACAGATACGCAGTATTTT. This translates into CASSGGPSTDTQYF.